These T cell receptor beta chains were read from a single sample in a study of cytomegalovirus exposure and HLA in healthy donors. TCRdb's copy holds only in-frame clones and misses some; the assay was immunoSEQ multiplex PCR. This table holds about 160,000 clones, around 79% found once. Sequencing was done on a sample of PBMCs. These receptors all come from a man between 35 and 55 years old in good health and CMV-seronegative. CDR3s include the opening cysteine and the closing phenylalanine or tryptophan. D genes are given only for firm matches. The size entry is marked missing in some rows and otherwise reads once, few, many or a size class.

abundance: NA
v_gene: TRBV5-6
d_gene: TRBD1
len: 17
j_gene: TRBJ1-5
CDR3nt: TGTGCCAGCAGCTTTTTACCGGGACAGGGAAGGAATCAGCCCCAGCATTTT
CDR3aa: CASSFLPGQGRNQPQHF

abundance: NA
v_gene: TRBV1
d_gene: NA
len: 13
j_gene: TRBJ2-7
CDR3nt: TGCACCAGCGAAGGGGGGGGGATTGGCGAGCAGTACTTC
CDR3aa: CTSEGGGIGEQYF

abundance: NA
v_gene: TRBV4-1
d_gene: TRBD2
len: 18
j_gene: TRBJ2-3
CDR3nt: TGCGCCAGCAGCCAGGACTTGGGGCGGGAGGTTGGAACAGATACGCAGTATTTT
CDR3aa: CASSQDLGREVGTDTQYF

abundance: NA
v_gene: TRBV6-5
d_gene: TRBD1
len: 12
j_gene: TRBJ2-7
CDR3nt: TGTGCCAGCAGCCGGACAGGGCAAGAGCAGTACTTC
CDR3aa: CASSRTGQEQYF

abundance: NA
v_gene: TRBV12-5
d_gene: TRBD1
len: 14
j_gene: TRBJ2-1
CDR3nt: TGTGCTAGCTCCACAGGGGCTGCGTTGAATGAGCAGTTCTTC
CDR3aa: CASSTGAALNEQFF

abundance: few
v_gene: TRBV11-3
d_gene: NA
len: 15
j_gene: TRBJ2-1
CDR3nt: TGTGCCAGCAGCTTAGGGGCCAGACGTGGGTGGGAGCAGTTCTTC
CDR3aa: CASSLGARRGWEQFF

abundance: NA
v_gene: TRBV6-5
d_gene: NA
len: 16
j_gene: TRBJ2-2
CDR3nt: TGTGCCAGCAGTTACCGGACAGAAGAACCAACCGGGGAGCTGTTTTTT
CDR3aa: CASSYRTEEPTGELFF

abundance: once
v_gene: TRBV7-9
d_gene: TRBD2
len: 14
j_gene: TRBJ2-1
CDR3nt: TGTGCCAGCAGAGCGGGAGGGGAATACAATGAGCAGTTCTTC
CDR3aa: CASRAGGEYNEQFF

abundance: NA
v_gene: TRBV7-9
d_gene: TRBD1
len: 16
j_gene: TRBJ2-5
CDR3nt: TGTGCCAGCTTCCCACTTCACACAGGGGCCCAAGAGACCCAGTACTTC
CDR3aa: CASFPLHTGAQETQYF

abundance: NA
v_gene: TRBV28
d_gene: NA
len: 12
j_gene: TRBJ1-5
CDR3nt: TGTGCCAGCAGTTTAAGGGGTCAGCCCCAGCATTTT
CDR3aa: CASSLRGQPQHF

abundance: NA
v_gene: TRBV5-1
d_gene: NA
len: 14
j_gene: TRBJ1-2
CDR3nt: TGCGCCAGCAGCCAAGATACAGGGTACTATGGCTACACCTTC
CDR3aa: CASSQDTGYYGYTF

abundance: NA
v_gene: TRBV27
d_gene: TRBD1
len: 14
j_gene: TRBJ2-7
CDR3nt: TGTGCCAGCAGTCGACAGGGGCTATCCTACGAGCAGTACTTC
CDR3aa: CASSRQGLSYEQYF

abundance: NA
v_gene: TRBV7-2
d_gene: NA
len: 18
j_gene: TRBJ2-6
CDR3nt: TGTGCCAGCAGCTTAGCGCCCAGGGACTTCTCTGGGGCCAACGTCCTGACTTTC
CDR3aa: CASSLAPRDFSGANVLTF

abundance: NA
v_gene: TRBV7-9
d_gene: TRBD2
len: 15
j_gene: TRBJ2-1
CDR3nt: TGTGCCAGCAGCCACCCTAGCGGGCCTTACAATGAGCAGTTCTTC
CDR3aa: CASSHPSGPYNEQFF

abundance: NA
v_gene: TRBV2
d_gene: NA
len: 15
j_gene: TRBJ1-1
CDR3nt: TGTGCCAGCACCATCGGGCGGGTTAGGAACACTGAAGCTTTCTTT
CDR3aa: CASTIGRVRNTEAFF

abundance: NA
v_gene: TRBV4-2
d_gene: TRBD2
len: 18
j_gene: TRBJ2-3
CDR3nt: TGTGCCAGCAGCCAAGGGGGGGGTAGGGCAACTAGCACAGATACGCAGTATTTT
CDR3aa: CASSQGGGRATSTDTQYF